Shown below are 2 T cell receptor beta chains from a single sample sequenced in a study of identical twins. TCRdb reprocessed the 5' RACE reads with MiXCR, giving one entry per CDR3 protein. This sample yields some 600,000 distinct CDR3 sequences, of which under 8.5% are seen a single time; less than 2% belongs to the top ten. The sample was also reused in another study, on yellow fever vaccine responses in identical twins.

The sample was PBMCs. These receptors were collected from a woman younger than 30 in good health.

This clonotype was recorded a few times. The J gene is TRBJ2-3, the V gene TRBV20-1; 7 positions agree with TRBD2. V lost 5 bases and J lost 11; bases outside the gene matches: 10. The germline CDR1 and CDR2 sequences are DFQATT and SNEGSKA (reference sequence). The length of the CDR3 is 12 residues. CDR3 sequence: CSASDGPGGQYF. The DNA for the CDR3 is TGCAGTGCTTCGGATGGCCCGGGGGGGCAGTATTTT.

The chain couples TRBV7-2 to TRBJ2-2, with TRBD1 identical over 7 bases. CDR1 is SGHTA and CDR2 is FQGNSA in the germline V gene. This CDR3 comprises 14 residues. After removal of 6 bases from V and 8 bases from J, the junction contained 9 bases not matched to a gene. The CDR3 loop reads CASRWDSFKGELFF. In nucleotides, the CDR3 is TGTGCCAGCAGATGGGACAGCTTTAAAGGGGAGCTGTTTTTT.